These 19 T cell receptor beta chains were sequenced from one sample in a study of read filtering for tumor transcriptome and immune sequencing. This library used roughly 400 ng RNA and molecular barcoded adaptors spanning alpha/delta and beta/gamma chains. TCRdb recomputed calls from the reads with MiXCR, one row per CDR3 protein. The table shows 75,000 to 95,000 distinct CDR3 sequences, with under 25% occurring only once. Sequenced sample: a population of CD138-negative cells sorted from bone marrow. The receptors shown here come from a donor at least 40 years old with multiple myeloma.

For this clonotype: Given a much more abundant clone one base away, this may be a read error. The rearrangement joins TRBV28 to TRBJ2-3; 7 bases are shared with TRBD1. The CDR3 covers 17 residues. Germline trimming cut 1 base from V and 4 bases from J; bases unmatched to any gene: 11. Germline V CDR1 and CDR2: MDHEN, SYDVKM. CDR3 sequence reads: CASSLSFGTESADTQYF. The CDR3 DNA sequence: TGTGCCAGCAGTTTATCATTTGGGACAGAAAGCGCAGATACGCAGTATTTT.

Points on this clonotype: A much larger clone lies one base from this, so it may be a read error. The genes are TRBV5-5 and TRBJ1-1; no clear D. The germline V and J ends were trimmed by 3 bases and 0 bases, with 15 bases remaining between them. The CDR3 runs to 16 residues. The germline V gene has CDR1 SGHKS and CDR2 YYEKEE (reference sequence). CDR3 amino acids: CASSSWTVLMNTEAFF. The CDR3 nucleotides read TGTGCCAGCAGCTCTTGGACGGTACTTATGAACACTGAAGCTTTCTTT.

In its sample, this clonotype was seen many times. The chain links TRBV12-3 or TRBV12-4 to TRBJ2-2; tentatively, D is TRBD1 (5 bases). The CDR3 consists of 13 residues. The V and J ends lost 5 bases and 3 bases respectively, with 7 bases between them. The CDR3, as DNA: TGTGCCAGCAGTCGACAGTACACCGGGGAGCTGTTTTTT. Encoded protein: CASSRQYTGELFF.

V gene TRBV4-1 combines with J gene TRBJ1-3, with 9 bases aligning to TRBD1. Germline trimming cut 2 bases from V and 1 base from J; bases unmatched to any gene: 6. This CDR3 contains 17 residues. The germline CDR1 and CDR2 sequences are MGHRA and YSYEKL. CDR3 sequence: CASSQSGQGFSGNTIYF. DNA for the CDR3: TGCGCCAGCAGCCAATCGGGACAGGGATTTTCTGGAAACACCATATATTTT.

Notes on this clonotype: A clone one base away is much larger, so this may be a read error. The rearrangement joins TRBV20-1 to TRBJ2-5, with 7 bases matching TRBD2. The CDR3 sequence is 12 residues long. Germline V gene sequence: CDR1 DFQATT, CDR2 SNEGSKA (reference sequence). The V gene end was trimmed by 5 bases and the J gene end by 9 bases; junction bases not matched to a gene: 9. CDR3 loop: CSARAGREAQYF. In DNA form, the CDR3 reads TGCAGTGCTCGGGCAGGGAGGGAGGCCCAGTACTTC.

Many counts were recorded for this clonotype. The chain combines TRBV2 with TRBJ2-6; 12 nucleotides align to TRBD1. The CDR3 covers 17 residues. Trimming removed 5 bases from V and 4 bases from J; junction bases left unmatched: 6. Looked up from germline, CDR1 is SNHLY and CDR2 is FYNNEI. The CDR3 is CASSPGTGGSGANVLTF. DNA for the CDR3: TGTGCCAGCAGTCCCGGGACAGGGGGCTCGGGGGCCAACGTCCTGACTTTC.

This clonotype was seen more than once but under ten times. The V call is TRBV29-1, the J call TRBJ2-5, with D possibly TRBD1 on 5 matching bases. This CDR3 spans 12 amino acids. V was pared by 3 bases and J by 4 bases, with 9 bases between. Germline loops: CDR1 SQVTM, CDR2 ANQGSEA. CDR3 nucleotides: TGCAGCGTTGAGGGGCAACTAGAGACCCAGTACTTC. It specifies CSVEGQLETQYF.

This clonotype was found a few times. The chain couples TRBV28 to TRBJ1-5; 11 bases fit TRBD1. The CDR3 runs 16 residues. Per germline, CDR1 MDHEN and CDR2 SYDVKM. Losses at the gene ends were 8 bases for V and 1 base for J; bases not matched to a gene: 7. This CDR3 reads CASLDRGQSSNQPQHF. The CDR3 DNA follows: TGTGCCAGCCTGGACAGGGGGCAGTCGAGCAATCAGCCCCAGCATTTT.

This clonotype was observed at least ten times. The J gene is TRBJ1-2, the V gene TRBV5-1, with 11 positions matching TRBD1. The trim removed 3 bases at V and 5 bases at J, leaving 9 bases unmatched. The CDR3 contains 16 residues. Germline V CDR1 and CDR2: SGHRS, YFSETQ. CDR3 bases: TGCGCCAGCAGCTACGCTCCCGGACAGGGGGCTTATGGCTACACCTTC. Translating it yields CASSYAPGQGAYGYTF. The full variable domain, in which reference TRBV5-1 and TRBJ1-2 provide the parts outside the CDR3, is KAGVTQTPRYLIKTRGQQVTLSCSPISGHRSVSWYQQTPGQGLQFLFEYFSETQRNKGNFPGRFSGRQFSNSRSEMNVSTLELGDSALYLCASSYAPGQGAYGYTFGSGTRLTVV.

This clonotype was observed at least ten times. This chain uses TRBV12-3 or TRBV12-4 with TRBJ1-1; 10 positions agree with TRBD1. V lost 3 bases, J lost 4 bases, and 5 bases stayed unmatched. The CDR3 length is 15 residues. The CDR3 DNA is TGTGCCAGCAGTTTGGGACAGGGGTATGGCACTGAAGCTTTCTTT. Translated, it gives CASSLGQGYGTEAFF.

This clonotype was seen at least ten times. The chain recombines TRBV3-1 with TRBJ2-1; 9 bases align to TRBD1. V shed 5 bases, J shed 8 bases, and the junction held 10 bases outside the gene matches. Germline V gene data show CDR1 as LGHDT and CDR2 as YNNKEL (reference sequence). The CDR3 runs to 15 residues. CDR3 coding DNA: TGTGCCAGCAGCTCCTTGGACAGGGGAGTCGATGAGCAGTTCTTC. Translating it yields CASSSLDRGVDEQFF.

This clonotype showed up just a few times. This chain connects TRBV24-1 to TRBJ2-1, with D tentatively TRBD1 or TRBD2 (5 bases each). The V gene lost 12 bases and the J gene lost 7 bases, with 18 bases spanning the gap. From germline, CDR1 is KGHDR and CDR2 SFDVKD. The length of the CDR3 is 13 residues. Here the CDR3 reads CASGAPVGNEQFF. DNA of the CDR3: TGTGCCTCCGGGGCCCCGGTCGGGAATGAGCAGTTCTTC.

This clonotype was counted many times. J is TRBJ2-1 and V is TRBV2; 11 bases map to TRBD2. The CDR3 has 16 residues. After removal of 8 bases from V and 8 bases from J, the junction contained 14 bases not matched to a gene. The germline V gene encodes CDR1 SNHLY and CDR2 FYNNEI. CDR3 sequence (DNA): TGTGCCAGCCCCCCGGAGGGGCTAGCGGGGGGCTATGAGCAGTTCTTC. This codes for CASPPEGLAGGYEQFF.

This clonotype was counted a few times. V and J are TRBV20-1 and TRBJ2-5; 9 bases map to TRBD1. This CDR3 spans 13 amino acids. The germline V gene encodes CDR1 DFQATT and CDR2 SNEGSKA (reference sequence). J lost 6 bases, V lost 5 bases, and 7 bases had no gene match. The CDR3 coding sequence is TGCAGTGCTTACCGGGACAGGGCAAAGACCCAGTACTTC. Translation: CSAYRDRAKTQYF.

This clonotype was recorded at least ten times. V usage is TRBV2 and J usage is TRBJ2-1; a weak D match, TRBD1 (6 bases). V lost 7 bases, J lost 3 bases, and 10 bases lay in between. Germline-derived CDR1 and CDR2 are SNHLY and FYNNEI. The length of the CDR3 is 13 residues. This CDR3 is CASKSGHYNEQFF. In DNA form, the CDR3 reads TGTGCCAGCAAATCGGGACACTACAATGAGCAGTTCTTC.

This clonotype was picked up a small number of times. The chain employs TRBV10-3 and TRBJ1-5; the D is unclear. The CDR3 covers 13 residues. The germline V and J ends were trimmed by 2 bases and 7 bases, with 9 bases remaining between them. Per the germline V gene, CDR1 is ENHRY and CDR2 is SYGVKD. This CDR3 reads CAISEMGGQPQHF. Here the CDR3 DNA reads TGTGCCATCAGTGAGATGGGAGGACAGCCCCAGCATTTT.

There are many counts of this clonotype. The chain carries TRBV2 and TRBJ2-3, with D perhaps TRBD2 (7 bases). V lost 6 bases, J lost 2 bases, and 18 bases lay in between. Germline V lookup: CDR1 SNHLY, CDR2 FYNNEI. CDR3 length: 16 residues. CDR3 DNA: TGTGCCAGCAGACCGGAGAGGGGGAGGGCCACAGATACGCAGTATTTT. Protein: CASRPERGRATDTQYF.

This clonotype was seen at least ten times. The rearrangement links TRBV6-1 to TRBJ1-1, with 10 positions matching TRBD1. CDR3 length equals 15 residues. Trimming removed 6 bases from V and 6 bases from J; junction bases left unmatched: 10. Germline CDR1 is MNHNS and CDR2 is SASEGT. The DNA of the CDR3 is TGTGCCAGCAGGCCCGGGACAGGGGTGATGGCTGAAGCTTTCTTT. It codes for CASRPGTGVMAEAFF.

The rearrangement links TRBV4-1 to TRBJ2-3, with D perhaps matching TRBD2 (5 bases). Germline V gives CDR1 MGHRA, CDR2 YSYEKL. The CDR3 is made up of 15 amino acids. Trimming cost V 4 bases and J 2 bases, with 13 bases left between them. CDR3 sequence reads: CASSRVETNTDTQYF. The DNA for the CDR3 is TGCGCCAGCAGCCGAGTCGAGACTAACACAGATACGCAGTATTTT.